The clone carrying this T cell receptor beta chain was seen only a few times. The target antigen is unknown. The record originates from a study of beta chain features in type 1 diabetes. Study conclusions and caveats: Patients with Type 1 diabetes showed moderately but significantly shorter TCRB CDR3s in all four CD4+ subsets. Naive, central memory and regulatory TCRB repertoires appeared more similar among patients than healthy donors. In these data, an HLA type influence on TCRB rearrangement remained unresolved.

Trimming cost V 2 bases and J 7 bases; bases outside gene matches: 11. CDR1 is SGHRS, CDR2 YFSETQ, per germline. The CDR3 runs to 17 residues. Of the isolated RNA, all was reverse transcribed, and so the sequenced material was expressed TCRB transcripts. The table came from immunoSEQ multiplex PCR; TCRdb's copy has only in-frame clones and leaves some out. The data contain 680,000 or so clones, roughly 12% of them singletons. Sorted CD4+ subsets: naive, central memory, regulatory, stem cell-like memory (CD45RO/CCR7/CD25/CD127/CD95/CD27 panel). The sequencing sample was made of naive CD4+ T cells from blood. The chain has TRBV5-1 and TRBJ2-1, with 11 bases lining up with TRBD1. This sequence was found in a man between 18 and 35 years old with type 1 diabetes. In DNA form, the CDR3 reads TGCGCCAGCAGCTTACGCCCGGGACAGGGGGAAGGGAATGAGCAGTTCTTC. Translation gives CASSLRPGQGEGNEQFF.